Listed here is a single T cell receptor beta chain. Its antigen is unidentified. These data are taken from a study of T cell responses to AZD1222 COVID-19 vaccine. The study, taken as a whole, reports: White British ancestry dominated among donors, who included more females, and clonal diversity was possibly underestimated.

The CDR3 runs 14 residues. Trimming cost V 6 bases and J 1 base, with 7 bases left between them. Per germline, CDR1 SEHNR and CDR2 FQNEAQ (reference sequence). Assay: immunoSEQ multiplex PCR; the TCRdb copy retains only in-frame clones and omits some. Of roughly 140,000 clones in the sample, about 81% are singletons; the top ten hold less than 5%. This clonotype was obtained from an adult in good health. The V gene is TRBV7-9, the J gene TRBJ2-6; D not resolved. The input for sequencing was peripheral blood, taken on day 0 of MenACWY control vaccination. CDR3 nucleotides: TGTGCCAGCAGTAAGGGTTCTGGGGCCAACGTCCTGACTTTC. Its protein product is CASSKGSGANVLTF.